Given below is one T cell receptor beta chain in context. Its matching antigen is unknown. The TCRbeta library was prepared with unique molecular identifiers. One entry per CDR3 protein, called by TCRdb with MiXCR from the PCR reads. The repertoire holds 140,000 to 150,000 distinct CDR3 sequences, roughly 8.8% seen once, with approximately 18% in the top ten. The data originate from a study of T-cell reconstitution after alpha-beta-depleted transplantation in children. Points from the study as a whole: It was surviving recipient T cells and thymic progenitors that gave some patients high TCRbeta diversity at day 60. After one year, T-cell counts and TCRbeta diversity mostly came from new T cells. Reportedly, only several hundred clones from non-depleted graft cells drove alpha-beta T-cell counts at about two months.

From germline, CDR1 is MNHNS and CDR2 SASEGT. The CDR3 consists of 16 residues. The V and J ends lost 6 bases and 4 bases, in that order; junction bases with no gene match: 9. Sample: PBMCs, mostly from graft donor cells, taken 180 days after TCRalphabeta/CD19-depleted stem cell transplant. The chain employs TRBV6-1 and TRBJ2-6; 7 bases are shared with TRBD1. The clonotype comes from a female patient between 2 and 15 years old who had a stem cell transplant for congenital amegakaryocytic thrombocytopenia, so the T cells may come from the graft donor. This CDR3 is CASSQGGPAGANVLTF. CDR3 DNA: TGTGCCAGCAGCCAAGGGGGCCCGGCAGGGGCCAACGTCCTGACTTTC.